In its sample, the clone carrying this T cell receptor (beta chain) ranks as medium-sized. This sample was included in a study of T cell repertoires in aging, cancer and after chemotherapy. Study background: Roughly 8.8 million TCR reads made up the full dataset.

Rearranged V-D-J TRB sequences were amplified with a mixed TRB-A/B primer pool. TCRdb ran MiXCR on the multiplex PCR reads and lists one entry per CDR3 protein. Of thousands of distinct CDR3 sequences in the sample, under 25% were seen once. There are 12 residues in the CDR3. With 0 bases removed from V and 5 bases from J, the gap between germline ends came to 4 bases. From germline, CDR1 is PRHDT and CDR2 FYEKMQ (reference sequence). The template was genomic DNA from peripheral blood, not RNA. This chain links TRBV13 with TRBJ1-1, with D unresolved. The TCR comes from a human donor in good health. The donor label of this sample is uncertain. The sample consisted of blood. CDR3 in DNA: TGTGCCAGCAGCTTAGGATGGACTGAAGCTTTCTTT. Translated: CASSLGWTEAFF.